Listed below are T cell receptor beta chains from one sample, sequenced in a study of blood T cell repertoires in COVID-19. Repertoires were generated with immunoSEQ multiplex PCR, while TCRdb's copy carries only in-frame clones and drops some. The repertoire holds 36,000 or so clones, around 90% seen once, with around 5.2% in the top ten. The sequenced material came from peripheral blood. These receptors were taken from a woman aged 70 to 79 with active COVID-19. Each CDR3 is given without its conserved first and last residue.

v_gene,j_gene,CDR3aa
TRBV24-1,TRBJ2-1,ATSDGIRGEQF
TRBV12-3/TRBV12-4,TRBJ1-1,ASSFQQNTEAF
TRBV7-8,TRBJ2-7,ASSSIGPGGTYEQY
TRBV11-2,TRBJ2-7,ASSSPSLAYEQY
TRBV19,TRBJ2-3,ASKISASGRDTQY
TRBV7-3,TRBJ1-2,ASSVGADYGYT
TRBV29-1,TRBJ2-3,SARLAGDTQY
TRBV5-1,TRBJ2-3,ASSLVGGGADISTDTQY
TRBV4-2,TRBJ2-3,ASSRDYLLTDTQY
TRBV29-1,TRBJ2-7,SAEGGYEQY
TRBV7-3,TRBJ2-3,ASSLTLGTGVGGGSTDTQY
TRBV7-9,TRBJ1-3,ASSPERVRGPINTIY
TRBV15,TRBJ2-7,ATSRDLGGEYEQY
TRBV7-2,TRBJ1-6,ASSLRQGWNSPLH
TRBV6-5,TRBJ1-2,ASRRQGYGYT
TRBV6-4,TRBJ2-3,ASSARSGGLTDTQY
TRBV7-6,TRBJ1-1,ASSFGTANTEAF
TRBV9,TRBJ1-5,ASSVGTGQPQH
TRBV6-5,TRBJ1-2,ASRGGNYGYT
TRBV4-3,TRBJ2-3,ASSLGQSRSDTQY
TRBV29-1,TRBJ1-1,STQGQQNTEAF
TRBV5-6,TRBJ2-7,ASSPLGRGTERQQQY
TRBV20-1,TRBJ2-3,SASRGGAADTQY
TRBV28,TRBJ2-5,ASRRGQETQY
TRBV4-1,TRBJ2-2,ASSQDTGTGNTGELF
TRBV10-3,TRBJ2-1,AISESDKPNEQF
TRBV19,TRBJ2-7,ASQGAYEQY
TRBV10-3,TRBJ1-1,AISESGGLTEAF
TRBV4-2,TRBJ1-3,ASSRRGDGSGGNTIY
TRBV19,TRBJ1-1,ASSMGSMNTEAF
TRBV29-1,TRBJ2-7,SVEDSSYEQY
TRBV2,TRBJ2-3,ASEADGTDTQY
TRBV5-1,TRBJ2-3,ASSLGAGGRGDTQY
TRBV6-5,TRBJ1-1,ASSPRRASEAF
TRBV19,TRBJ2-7,ASTPGQGYYEQY
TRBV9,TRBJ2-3,ASSPGLAGTTDTQY
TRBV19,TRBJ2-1,ASSSTSGGLVNEQF
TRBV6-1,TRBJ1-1,ASSEPWSGNTEAF
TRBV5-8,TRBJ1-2,ASSRQSGQSYYGYT
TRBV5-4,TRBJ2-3,ASSRRDSLTDTQY
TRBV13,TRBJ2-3,ASSPRQGGTDTQY
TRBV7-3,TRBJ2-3,ASSPRQGPFDTQY
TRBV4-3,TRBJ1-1,ASSQVGLKLF
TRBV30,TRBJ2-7,AWGTSGAYEQY
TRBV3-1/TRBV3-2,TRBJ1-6,ASSQDQDTYYNSPLH
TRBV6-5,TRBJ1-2,ASSYGGEYGYT
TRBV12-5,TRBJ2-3,ASGLSRGATDTQY
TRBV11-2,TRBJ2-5,ASSPLRTSGEETQY
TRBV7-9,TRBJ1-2,ASSLWGDGYT
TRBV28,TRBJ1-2,ASSPGGIANYGYT
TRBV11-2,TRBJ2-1,ASSLMGGGYNEQF
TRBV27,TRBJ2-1,ASTGDGEQF
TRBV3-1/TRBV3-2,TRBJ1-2,ASSFHRGGDGYT
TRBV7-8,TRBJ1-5,ASSSSGANQPQH
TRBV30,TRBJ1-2,AWSVQWAGGGYT
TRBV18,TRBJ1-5,ASSQGRDQPQH